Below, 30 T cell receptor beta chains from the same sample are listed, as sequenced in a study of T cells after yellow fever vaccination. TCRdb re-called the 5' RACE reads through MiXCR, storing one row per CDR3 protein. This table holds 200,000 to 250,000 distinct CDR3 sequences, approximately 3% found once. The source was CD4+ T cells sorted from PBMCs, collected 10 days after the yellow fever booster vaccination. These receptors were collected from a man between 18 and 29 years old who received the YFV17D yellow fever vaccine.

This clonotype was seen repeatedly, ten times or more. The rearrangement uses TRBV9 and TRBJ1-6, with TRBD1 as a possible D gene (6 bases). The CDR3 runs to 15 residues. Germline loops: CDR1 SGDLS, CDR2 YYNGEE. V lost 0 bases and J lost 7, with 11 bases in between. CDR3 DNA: TGTGCCAGCAGCGTAGCGGCAGGGGAAAATTCACCCCTCCACTTT. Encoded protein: CASSVAAGENSPLHF. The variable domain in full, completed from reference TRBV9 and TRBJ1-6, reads DSGVTQTPKHLITATGQRVTLRCSPRSGDLSVYWYQQSLDQGLQFLIQYYNGEERAKGNILERFSAQQFPDLHSELNLSSLELGDSALYFCASSVAAGENSPLHFGNGTRLTVT.

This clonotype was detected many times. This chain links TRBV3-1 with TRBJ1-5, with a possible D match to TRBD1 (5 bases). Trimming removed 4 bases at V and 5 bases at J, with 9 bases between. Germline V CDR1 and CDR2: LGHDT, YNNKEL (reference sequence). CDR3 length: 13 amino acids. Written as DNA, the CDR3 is TGTGCCAGCAGCCGATTCAGGGATCAGCCCCAGCATTTT. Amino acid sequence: CASSRFRDQPQHF. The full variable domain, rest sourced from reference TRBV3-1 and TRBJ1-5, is DTAVSQTPKYLVTQMGNDKSIKCEQNLGHDTMYWYKQDSKKFLKIMFSYNNKELIINETVPNRFSPKSPDKAHLNLHINSLELGDSAVYFCASSRFRDQPQHFGDGTRLSIL.

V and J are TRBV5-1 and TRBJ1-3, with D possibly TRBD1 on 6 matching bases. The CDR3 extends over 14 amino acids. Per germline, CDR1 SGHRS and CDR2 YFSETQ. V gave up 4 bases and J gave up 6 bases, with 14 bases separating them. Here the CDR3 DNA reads TGCGCCAGCAGCCCGGAAGGGGGGGAAAACACCATATATTTT. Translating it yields CASSPEGGENTIYF.

CDR3 DNA sequence: TGCGCCAGCAGCCAAGCGGGACAGGTCTATGGCTACACCTTC. Protein sequence: CASSQAGQVYGYTF. This chain connects TRBV4-1 to TRBJ1-2; 8 bases match TRBD1. Germline CDR1 and CDR2: MGHRA and YSYEKL. V gave up 1 base and J gave up 4 bases; unmatched junction bases: 2. The CDR3 sequence is 14 residues long.

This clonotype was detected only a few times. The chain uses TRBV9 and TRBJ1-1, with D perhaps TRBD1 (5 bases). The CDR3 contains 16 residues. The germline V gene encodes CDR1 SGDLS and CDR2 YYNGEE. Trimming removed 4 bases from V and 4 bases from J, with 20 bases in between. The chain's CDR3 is CASSYRGDLDSTEAFF. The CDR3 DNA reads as TGTGCCAGCAGCTACCGGGGGGATCTGGATAGCACTGAAGCTTTCTTT.

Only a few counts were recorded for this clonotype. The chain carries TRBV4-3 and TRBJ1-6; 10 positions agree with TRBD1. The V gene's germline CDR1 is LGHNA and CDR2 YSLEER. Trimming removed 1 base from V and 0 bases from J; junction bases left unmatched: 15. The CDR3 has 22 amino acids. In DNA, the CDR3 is TGCGCCAGCAGCCAAGGTCCCGGGACAGGGGCCCTGTTGAGCTCCTATAATTCACCCCTCCACTTT. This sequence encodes CASSQGPGTGALLSSYNSPLHF.

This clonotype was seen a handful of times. The CDR3 DNA reads as TGCGCCAGCAGCCAGACCAGGGAGACCCAGTACTTC. It translates to CASSQTRETQYF. This chain connects TRBV4-3 to TRBJ2-5, with D unclear. CDR1 and CDR2 (germline): LGHNA, YSLEER. Trimming removed 3 bases from V and 5 bases from J, with 7 bases in between. There are 12 residues in the CDR3.

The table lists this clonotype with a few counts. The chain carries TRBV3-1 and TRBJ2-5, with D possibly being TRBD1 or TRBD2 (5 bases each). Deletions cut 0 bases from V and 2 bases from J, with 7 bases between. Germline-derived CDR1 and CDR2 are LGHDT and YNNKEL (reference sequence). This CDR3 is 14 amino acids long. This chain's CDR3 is CASSQEGVQETQYF. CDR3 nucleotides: TGTGCCAGCAGCCAAGAGGGGGTACAAGAGACCCAGTACTTC.

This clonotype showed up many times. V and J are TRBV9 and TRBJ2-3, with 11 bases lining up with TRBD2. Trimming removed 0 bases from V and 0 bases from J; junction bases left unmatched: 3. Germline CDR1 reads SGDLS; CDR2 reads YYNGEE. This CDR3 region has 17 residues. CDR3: CASSVGLAGGSTDTQYF. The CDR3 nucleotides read TGTGCCAGCAGCGTAGGTCTAGCGGGGGGTAGCACAGATACGCAGTATTTT.

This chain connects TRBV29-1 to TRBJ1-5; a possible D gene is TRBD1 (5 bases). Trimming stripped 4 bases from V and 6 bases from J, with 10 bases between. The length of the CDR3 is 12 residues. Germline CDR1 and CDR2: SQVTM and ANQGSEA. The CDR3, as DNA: TGCAGCGTTGCTGGGGGAGGTCAGCCCCAGCATTTT. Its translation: CSVAGGGQPQHF.

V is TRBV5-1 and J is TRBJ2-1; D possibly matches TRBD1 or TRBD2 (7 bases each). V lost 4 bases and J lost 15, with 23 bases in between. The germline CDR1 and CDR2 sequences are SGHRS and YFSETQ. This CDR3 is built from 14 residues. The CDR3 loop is CASSIPTGRVSPFF. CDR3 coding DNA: TGCGCCAGCAGCATTCCGACAGGGAGGGTGAGCCCGTTCTTC.

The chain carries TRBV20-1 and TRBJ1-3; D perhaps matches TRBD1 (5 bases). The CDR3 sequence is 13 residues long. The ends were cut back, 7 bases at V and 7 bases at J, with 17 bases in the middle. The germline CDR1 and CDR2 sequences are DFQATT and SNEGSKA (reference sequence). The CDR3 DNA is TGCAGTGACGTGACGAAGGGGTCGAACACCATATATTTT. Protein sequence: CSDVTKGSNTIYF.

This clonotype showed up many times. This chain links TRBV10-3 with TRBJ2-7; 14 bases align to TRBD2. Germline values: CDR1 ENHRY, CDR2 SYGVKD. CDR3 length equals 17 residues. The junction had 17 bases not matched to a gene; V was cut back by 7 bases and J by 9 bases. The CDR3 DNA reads TGTGCCATCAATACCGGGACTAGCGGGGGTAGGGTCTCGGCGCAGTACTTC. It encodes CAINTGTSGGRVSAQYF.

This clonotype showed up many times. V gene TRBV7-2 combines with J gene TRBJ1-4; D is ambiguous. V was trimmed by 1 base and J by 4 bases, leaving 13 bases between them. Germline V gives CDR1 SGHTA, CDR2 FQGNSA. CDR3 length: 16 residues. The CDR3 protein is CASSLDAGPFNEKLFF. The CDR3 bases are TGTGCCAGCAGCTTAGACGCCGGACCGTTTAATGAAAAACTGTTTTTT. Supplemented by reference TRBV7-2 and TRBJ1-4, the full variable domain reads GAGVSQSPSNKVTEKGKDVELRCDPISGHTALYWYRQSLGQGLEFLIYFQGNSAPDKSGLPSDRFSAERTGGSVSTLTIQRTQQEDSAVYLCASSLDAGPFNEKLFFGSGTQLSVL.

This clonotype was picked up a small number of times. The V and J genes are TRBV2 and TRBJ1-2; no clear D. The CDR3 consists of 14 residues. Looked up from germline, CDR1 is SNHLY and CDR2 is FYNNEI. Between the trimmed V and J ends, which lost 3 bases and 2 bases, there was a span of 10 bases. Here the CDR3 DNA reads TGTGCCAGCAGTGACCAATCCCCCAACTATGGCTACACCTTC. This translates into CASSDQSPNYGYTF.

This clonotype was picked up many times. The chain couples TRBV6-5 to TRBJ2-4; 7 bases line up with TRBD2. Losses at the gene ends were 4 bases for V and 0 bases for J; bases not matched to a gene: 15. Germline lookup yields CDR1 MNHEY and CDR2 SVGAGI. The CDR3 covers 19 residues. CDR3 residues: CASSWSPGGGRGAKNIQYF. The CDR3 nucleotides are TGTGCCAGCAGTTGGTCCCCGGGCGGGGGAAGGGGAGCCAAAAACATTCAGTACTTC.

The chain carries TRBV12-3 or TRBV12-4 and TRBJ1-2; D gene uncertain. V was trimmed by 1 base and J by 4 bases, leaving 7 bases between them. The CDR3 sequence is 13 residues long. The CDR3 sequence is CASSLEYLYGYTF. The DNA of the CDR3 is TGTGCCAGCAGTTTAGAGTATCTCTATGGCTACACCTTC.

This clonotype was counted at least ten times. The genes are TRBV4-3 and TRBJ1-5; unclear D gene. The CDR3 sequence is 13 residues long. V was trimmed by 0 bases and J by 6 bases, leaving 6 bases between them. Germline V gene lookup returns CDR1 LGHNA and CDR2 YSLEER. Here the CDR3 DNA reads TGCGCCAGCAGCCAAGACGAGGGTCAGCCCCAGCATTTT. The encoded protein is CASSQDEGQPQHF.

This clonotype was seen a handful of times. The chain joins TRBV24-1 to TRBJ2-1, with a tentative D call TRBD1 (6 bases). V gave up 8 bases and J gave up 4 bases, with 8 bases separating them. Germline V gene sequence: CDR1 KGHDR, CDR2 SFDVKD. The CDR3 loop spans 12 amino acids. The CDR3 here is CATKGDYNEQFF. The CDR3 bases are TGTGCCACCAAGGGGGATTACAATGAGCAGTTCTTC.

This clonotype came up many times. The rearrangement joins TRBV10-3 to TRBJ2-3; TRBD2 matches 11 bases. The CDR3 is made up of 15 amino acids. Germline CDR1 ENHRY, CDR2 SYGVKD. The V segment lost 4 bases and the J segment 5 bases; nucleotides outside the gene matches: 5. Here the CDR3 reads CAISASTSGGDTQYF. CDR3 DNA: TGTGCCATCAGTGCGTCAACTAGCGGGGGAGATACGCAGTATTTT.

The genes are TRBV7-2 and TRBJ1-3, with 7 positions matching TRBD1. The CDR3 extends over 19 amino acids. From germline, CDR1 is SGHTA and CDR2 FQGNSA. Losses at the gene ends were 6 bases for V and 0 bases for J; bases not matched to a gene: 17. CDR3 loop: CASRPLTGTVANSGNTIYF. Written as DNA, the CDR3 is TGTGCCAGCAGACCACTGACCGGGACAGTCGCCAACTCTGGAAACACCATATATTTT.

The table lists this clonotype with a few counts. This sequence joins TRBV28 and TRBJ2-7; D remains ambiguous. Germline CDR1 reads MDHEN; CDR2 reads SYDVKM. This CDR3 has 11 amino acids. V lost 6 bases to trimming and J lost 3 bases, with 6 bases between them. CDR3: CASRSSYEQYV. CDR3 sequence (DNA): TGTGCCAGCAGGTCCAGCTACGAGCAGTACGTC.

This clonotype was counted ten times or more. The CDR3 loop is CASPGEGRSQPQHF. For the CDR3, the DNA is TGCGCCAGCCCGGGGGAGGGACGGAGTCAGCCCCAGCATTTT. The chain recombines TRBV5-1 with TRBJ1-5, with D perhaps matching TRBD1 (5 bases). Germline V CDR1 and CDR2: SGHRS, YFSETQ. The V end was cut by 7 bases, the J end by 6 bases, with 17 bases between. This CDR3 is 14 amino acids long.

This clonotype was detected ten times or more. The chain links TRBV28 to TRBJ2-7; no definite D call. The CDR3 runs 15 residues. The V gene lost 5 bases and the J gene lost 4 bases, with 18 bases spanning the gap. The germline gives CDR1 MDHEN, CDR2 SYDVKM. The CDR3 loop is CASSTPRGGGYEQYV. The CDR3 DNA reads TGTGCCAGCAGTACCCCTCGAGGCGGTGGGTACGAGCAGTACGTC.

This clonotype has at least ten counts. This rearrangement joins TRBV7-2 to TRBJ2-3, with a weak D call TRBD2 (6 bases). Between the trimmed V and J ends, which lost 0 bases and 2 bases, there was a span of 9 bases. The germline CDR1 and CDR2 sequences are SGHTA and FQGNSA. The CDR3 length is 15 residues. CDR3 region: CASSLAGGPTDTQYF. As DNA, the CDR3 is TGTGCCAGCAGCTTAGCGGGGGGACCCACAGATACGCAGTATTTT.

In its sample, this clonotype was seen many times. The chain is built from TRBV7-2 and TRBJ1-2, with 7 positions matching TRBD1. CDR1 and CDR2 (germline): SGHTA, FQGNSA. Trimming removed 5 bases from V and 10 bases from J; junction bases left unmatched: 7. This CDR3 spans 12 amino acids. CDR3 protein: CASSPPGGPYTF. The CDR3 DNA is TGTGCCAGCAGCCCCCCAGGGGGTCCCTACACCTTC.

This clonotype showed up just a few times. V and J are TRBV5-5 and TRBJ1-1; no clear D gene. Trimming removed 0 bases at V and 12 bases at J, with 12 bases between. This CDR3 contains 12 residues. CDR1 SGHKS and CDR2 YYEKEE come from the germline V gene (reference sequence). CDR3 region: CASSLANGETFF. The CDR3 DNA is TGTGCCAGCAGCTTGGCCAATGGTGAGACTTTCTTT.

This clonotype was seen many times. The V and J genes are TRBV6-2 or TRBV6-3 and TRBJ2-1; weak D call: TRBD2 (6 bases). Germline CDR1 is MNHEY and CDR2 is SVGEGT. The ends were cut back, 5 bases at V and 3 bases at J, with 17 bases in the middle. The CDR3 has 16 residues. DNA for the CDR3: TGTGCCAGCAGTCCCCTTAATCGGGGACTCTACAATGAGCAGTTCTTC. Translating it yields CASSPLNRGLYNEQFF.

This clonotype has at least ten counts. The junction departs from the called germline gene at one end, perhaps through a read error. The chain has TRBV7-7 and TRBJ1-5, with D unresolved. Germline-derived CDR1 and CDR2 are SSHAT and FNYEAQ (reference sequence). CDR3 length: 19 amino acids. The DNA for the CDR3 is TGTGCTAGCAGCGCGTCCTCGGGGATATCTGGATGGGGCAATCAGCCCCAGCATTTT. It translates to CASSASSGISGWGNQPQHF.

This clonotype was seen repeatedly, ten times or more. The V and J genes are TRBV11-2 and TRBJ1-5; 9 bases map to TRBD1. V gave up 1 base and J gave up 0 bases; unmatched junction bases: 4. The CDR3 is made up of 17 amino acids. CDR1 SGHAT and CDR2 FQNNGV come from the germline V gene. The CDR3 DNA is TGTGCCAGCAGCTTAGTGAACAGGGGGCTTAGCAATCAGCCCCAGCATTTT. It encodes CASSLVNRGLSNQPQHF.